Each of the 13 T cell receptor beta chains below was sequenced from the same sample in a study of T cells in Graves' hyperthyroidism and ophthalmopathy. RNA transcripts provided the source from which TCR beta CDR3 regions were amplified. Carried out on the TCR CDR3, a first-round RT-PCR used the HTBI primer set. TCRdb fed the multiplex PCR reads into MiXCR, producing one record per CDR3 protein. The sample includes around 280,000 distinct CDR3 sequences, roughly 13% of them seen just once. Sample: blood. The receptors originated from a woman between 40 and 50 years old with Graves' hyperthyroidism.

This clonotype was counted only a few times. A much larger clone differs by one base, so this may be a read error. V gene TRBV2 combines with J gene TRBJ2-7; 9 bases agree with TRBD2. Germline trimming cut 6 bases from V and 1 base from J; bases unmatched to any gene: 7. The length of the CDR3 is 15 residues. Per the germline V gene, CDR1 is SNHLY and CDR2 is FYNNEI. In nucleotides, the CDR3 is TGTGCCAGCAGGGCGGGAGGGTTCCTATCCTACGAGCAGTACTTC. This translates into CASRAGGFLSYEQYF.

To note about this clonotype: One end of the junction is discordant with germline, which a read error may explain. The V and J genes are TRBV2 and TRBJ1-5; 7 nucleotides agree with TRBD1. Germline V gives CDR1 SNHLY, CDR2 FYNNEI. CDR3 length equals 16 residues. CDR3 sequence reads: CASRSVPGQSCQPQHF. In nucleotides, the CDR3 is TGTGCCAGCCGATCGGTTCCGGGACAGTCCTGTCAGCCCCAACATTTT.

This clonotype was picked up many times. The V call is TRBV5-1, the J call TRBJ1-1; D is uncertain. The V end was cut by 2 bases, the J end by 2 bases, with 7 bases between. Germline V gene data show CDR1 as SGHRS and CDR2 as YFSETQ. The CDR3 covers 13 residues. In nucleotides, the CDR3 is TGCGCCAGCAGCTTTACAGCCAACACTGAAGCTTTCTTT. This encodes CASSFTANTEAFF.

The sample holds many counts of this clonotype. The V and J genes are TRBV6-1 and TRBJ1-1, with D perhaps TRBD1 (5 bases). V lost 8 bases and J lost 3, with 22 bases in between. CDR1 MNHNS and CDR2 SASEGT come from the germline V gene. The CDR3 covers 16 residues. This CDR3 reads CASRTGASLGDTEAFF. The CDR3 region has the DNA TGTGCCAGCCGGACTGGGGCCTCGTTAGGGGACACTGAAGCTTTCTTT.

This clonotype was counted many times. Written as DNA, the CDR3 is TGCAGCGTTACGAATTCGGGGGCCACTGAAGCTTTCTTT. Translated: CSVTNSGATEAFF. The chain employs TRBV29-1 and TRBJ1-1, with D maybe TRBD1 (6 bases). Germline V gene lookup returns CDR1 SQVTM and CDR2 ANQGSEA. The V end lost 5 bases, the J end lost 4 bases, and 14 bases lay between the germline ends. The CDR3 extends over 13 amino acids.

Only a few counts were recorded for this clonotype. The CDR3 region has the DNA TGTGCCAGCAGTTACCTATTAGCGGGAGGGCCCGGGGAGCTGTTTTTT. Translating gives CASSYLLAGGPGELFF. J is TRBJ2-2 and V is TRBV12-3 or TRBV12-4, with 11 nucleotides matching TRBD2. J gave up 6 bases and V 4 bases, and 7 bases lay outside the gene matches. The CDR3 runs 16 residues.

This clonotype showed up many times. The chain has TRBV30 and TRBJ2-5; D may be TRBD1 (6 bases). The ends were cut back, 0 bases at V and 4 bases at J, with 15 bases in the middle. The length of the CDR3 is 15 residues. Germline V lookup: CDR1 GTSNPN, CDR2 SVGIG (reference sequence). The CDR3 nucleotides read TGTGCCTGGAGTGTAACAGGGTCTTCAGGAGAGACCCAGTACTTC. Its protein product is CAWSVTGSSGETQYF.

Worth noting for this clonotype: One end of the junction fails to match germline, which may point to a read error. V gene TRBV6-5 combines with J gene TRBJ2-5; no reliable D call. CDR1 MNHEY and CDR2 SVGAGI come from the germline V gene. This CDR3 spans 14 amino acids. CDR3 DNA: TGTGCCAGCAGTTACAGGCAGATACAAGAGGCCCAGTACTTC. This translates into CASSYRQIQEAQYF.

This clonotype has a handful of counts. This chain uses TRBV6-1 with TRBJ2-3, with 7 bases lining up with TRBD2. This CDR3 has 14 residues. The J segment lost 4 bases and the V segment lost 7 bases, leaving 8 bases of the junction unmatched. Germline V gene data show CDR1 as MNHNS and CDR2 as SASEGT. The chain's CDR3 is CASKAGVQADTQYF. The CDR3 DNA reads as TGTGCCAGCAAGGCGGGAGTTCAGGCAGATACGCAGTATTTT.

This chain uses TRBV15 with TRBJ1-3; D gene ambiguous. In germline, CDR1 is LNHNV, CDR2 YYDKDF (reference sequence). CDR3 length equals 14 residues. Trimming shortened V by 0 bases and J by 0 bases, and 3 bases separated the two germline ends. DNA of the CDR3: TGTGCCACCAGCAGAGACCTCTCTGGAAACACCATATATTTT. Amino acid sequence: CATSRDLSGNTIYF.

The chain recombines TRBV6-2 or TRBV6-3 with TRBJ2-1; 15 bases match TRBD2. Unmatched junction bases numbered 4, after V lost 5 bases and J lost 8 bases. The V gene's germline CDR1 is MNHEY and CDR2 SVGEGT. The CDR3 is 15 residues long. CDR3 coding DNA: TGTGCCAGCAGTCGGACTAGCGGGAGGGGGCATGAGCAGTTCTTC. Translation gives CASSRTSGRGHEQFF.

This clonotype was counted ten times or more. The chain joins TRBV12-3 or TRBV12-4 to TRBJ2-3, with D maybe TRBD2 (5 bases). CDR3 length: 15 residues. Trimming cost V 1 base and J 6 bases, with 14 bases left between them. The CDR3 region has the DNA TGTGCCAGCAGTTTAGTAACCAGCGGAGCTGATACGCAGTATTTT. This translates into CASSLVTSGADTQYF.

This clonotype was recorded many times. This chain connects TRBV12-3 or TRBV12-4 to TRBJ1-1, with TRBD1 matching over 10 bases. With V trimmed by 4 bases and J by 11 bases, 7 bases remained unmatched. The CDR3 has 13 residues. CDR3 in DNA: TGTGCCAGCAGTTCCCTTAGGGGACAGGGGGCTTTCTTT. Translation gives CASSSLRGQGAFF.